This is a list of T cell receptor beta chains from one sample in a study of blood T cell repertoires in COVID-19. The assay was immunoSEQ multiplex PCR, and TCRdb's table has in-frame clones only and misses some. Of about 140,000 clones in the sample, around 87% were seen once. Sample: PBMCs or T cells enriched from blood (not recorded which). These receptors originate from a man aged 55 to 69 who had recovered from COVID-19. Each CDR3 is given with its conserved first and last residue. D genes are given only for firm matches. Not every row has a clone size; where given, it reads once, few, many or a size class.

j_call: TRBJ1-3
clone_size: NA
v_call: TRBV10-2
d_call: TRBD1
cdr3_nt: TGCGCCAGCAGTGAGGTTCGGACAGGGACTTCTGGAAACACCATATATTTT
cdr3_aa: CASSEVRTGTSGNTIYF

j_call: TRBJ2-7
clone_size: NA
v_call: TRBV28
d_call: NA
cdr3_nt: TGTGCCAGCAGTGGAATAGGGGACACGCTAGGATTCTACGAGCAGTACTTC
cdr3_aa: CASSGIGDTLGFYEQYF

j_call: TRBJ2-5
clone_size: NA
v_call: TRBV12-3/TRBV12-4
d_call: NA
cdr3_nt: TGTGCCAGCAGTGGACTGGAGACCCAGTACTTC
cdr3_aa: CASSGLETQYF

j_call: TRBJ2-3
clone_size: NA
v_call: TRBV12-3/TRBV12-4
d_call: NA
cdr3_nt: TGTGCCAGCAGCCTAGTAGATACGCAGTATTTT
cdr3_aa: CASSLVDTQYF

j_call: TRBJ2-1
clone_size: NA
v_call: TRBV9
d_call: NA
cdr3_nt: TGTGCCAGCAGCGTAGATGGGCAGACCATCTCCTACAATGAGCAGTTCTTC
cdr3_aa: CASSVDGQTISYNEQFF

j_call: TRBJ2-5
clone_size: NA
v_call: TRBV7-9
d_call: TRBD1
cdr3_nt: TGTGCCAGCAGCTTACGACCTGGACAGGGAAGGCAGACCCAGTACTTC
cdr3_aa: CASSLRPGQGRQTQYF

j_call: TRBJ1-1
clone_size: NA
v_call: TRBV28
d_call: TRBD1
cdr3_nt: TGTGCCAGCAGTTTGCCCGGGACAGTGAACACTGAAGCTTTCTTT
cdr3_aa: CASSLPGTVNTEAFF

j_call: TRBJ2-7
clone_size: NA
v_call: TRBV6-5
d_call: TRBD2
cdr3_nt: TGTGCCAGCAGTTGGACTAGCGGGAGATACGAGCAGTACTTC
cdr3_aa: CASSWTSGRYEQYF

j_call: TRBJ2-3
clone_size: NA
v_call: TRBV28
d_call: NA
cdr3_nt: TGTGCCAGCAGTTTACCGCAGGCTACAGATACGCAGTATTTT
cdr3_aa: CASSLPQATDTQYF

j_call: TRBJ1-3
clone_size: NA
v_call: TRBV28
d_call: NA
cdr3_nt: TGTGCCAGCAGTAACGCGGGGTCTGGAAACACCATATATTTT
cdr3_aa: CASSNAGSGNTIYF

j_call: TRBJ2-7
clone_size: NA
v_call: TRBV19
d_call: NA
cdr3_nt: TGTGCCAGTAGTTTGCAGGGCGCCTACGAGCAGTACTTC
cdr3_aa: CASSLQGAYEQYF

j_call: TRBJ2-7
clone_size: NA
v_call: TRBV9
d_call: TRBD1
cdr3_nt: TGTGCCAGCAGCGCAGGGGGCCCCTACGAGCAGTACTTC
cdr3_aa: CASSAGGPYEQYF

j_call: TRBJ1-5
clone_size: once
v_call: TRBV9
d_call: NA
cdr3_nt: TGTGCCAGCAGCATCCGACAGATGAATCAGCCCCAGCATTTT
cdr3_aa: CASSIRQMNQPQHF

j_call: TRBJ2-1
clone_size: NA
v_call: TRBV18
d_call: TRBD1
cdr3_nt: TGTGCCAGCTCACCAAGGACAGGGGGAGACAATGAGCAGTTCTTC
cdr3_aa: CASSPRTGGDNEQFF

j_call: TRBJ1-4
clone_size: once
v_call: TRBV7-9
d_call: NA
cdr3_nt: TGTGCCAGCAGCCCCCATTCCCAGGGTCCAACTAATGAAAAACTGTTTTTT
cdr3_aa: CASSPHSQGPTNEKLFF

j_call: TRBJ2-3
clone_size: NA
v_call: TRBV6-5
d_call: NA
cdr3_nt: TGTGCCAGCCGTAATACCCGGGATACGCAGTATTTT
cdr3_aa: CASRNTRDTQYF

j_call: TRBJ2-7
clone_size: NA
v_call: TRBV7-8
d_call: TRBD1
cdr3_nt: TGTGCCAGCAGCTCGGCAGGGGGCTCCTACGAGCAGTACTTC
cdr3_aa: CASSSAGGSYEQYF

j_call: TRBJ1-1
clone_size: NA
v_call: TRBV9
d_call: NA
cdr3_nt: TGTGCCAGCAGTCTAGTGGGAGGGGACACTGAAGCTTTCTTT
cdr3_aa: CASSLVGGDTEAFF

j_call: TRBJ2-7
clone_size: NA
v_call: TRBV29-1
d_call: NA
cdr3_nt: TGCAGCGTTGCGGGATCCTACGAGCAGTACTTC
cdr3_aa: CSVAGSYEQYF

j_call: TRBJ2-5
clone_size: once
v_call: TRBV10-3
d_call: NA
cdr3_nt: TGTGCCATATCCCTCTTCGTTGGCGGAGAGACCCAGTACTTC
cdr3_aa: CAISLFVGGETQYF

j_call: TRBJ1-6
clone_size: NA
v_call: TRBV7-3
d_call: TRBD1
cdr3_nt: TGTGCCAGCGCGCCCGACGGCAGGGGGGCCTATAATTCACCCCTCCACTTT
cdr3_aa: CASAPDGRGAYNSPLHF

j_call: TRBJ1-1
clone_size: few
v_call: TRBV23-1
d_call: TRBD1
cdr3_nt: TGCGCCAGCAGTCGCCAAGACAGGGGGAACACTGAAGCTTTCTTT
cdr3_aa: CASSRQDRGNTEAFF

j_call: TRBJ2-3
clone_size: NA
v_call: TRBV11-1
d_call: TRBD1
cdr3_nt: TGTGCCAGCAGCTACCGGGACAGGGTTGGTACAGATACGCAGTATTTT
cdr3_aa: CASSYRDRVGTDTQYF

j_call: TRBJ2-2
clone_size: NA
v_call: TRBV19
d_call: TRBD2
cdr3_nt: TGTGCCAGTATCTCAGGACTAGCTCGGCGAACCGGGGAGCTGTTTTTT
cdr3_aa: CASISGLARRTGELFF

j_call: TRBJ2-1
clone_size: NA
v_call: TRBV9
d_call: TRBD2
cdr3_nt: TGTGCCAGCAGCGGAATGACTAGCGGGGCCTACAATGAGCAGTTCTTC
cdr3_aa: CASSGMTSGAYNEQFF

j_call: TRBJ2-5
clone_size: many
v_call: TRBV9
d_call: TRBD2
cdr3_nt: TGTGCCAGCAGCGTACGGGCGGGAGGACCCCTTGCGGAGACCCAGTACTTC
cdr3_aa: CASSVRAGGPLAETQYF

j_call: TRBJ2-2
clone_size: NA
v_call: TRBV5-5
d_call: TRBD2
cdr3_nt: TGTGCCAGCAGCTTGGACTCAGAGCGGGGGAGGGCCGGGGAGCTGTTTTTT
cdr3_aa: CASSLDSERGRAGELFF

j_call: TRBJ1-2
clone_size: NA
v_call: TRBV12-5
d_call: NA
cdr3_nt: TGTGCTAGTGGTTTTCCAGGGAAGGATCATGGCTACACCTTC
cdr3_aa: CASGFPGKDHGYTF

j_call: TRBJ2-1
clone_size: NA
v_call: TRBV7-2
d_call: TRBD2
cdr3_nt: TGTGCCAGCAGGGTCGGGACTAGCGGAAACAATGAGCAGTTCTTC
cdr3_aa: CASRVGTSGNNEQFF

j_call: TRBJ2-4
clone_size: NA
v_call: TRBV11-2
d_call: TRBD2
cdr3_nt: TGTGCCAGCCGATTTCAGGGAGGGTCCAAAAACATTCAGTACTTC
cdr3_aa: CASRFQGGSKNIQYF